The subject of this entry is one T cell receptor beta chain. This clone was counted between two and nine times. It lacks a known antigen. Per-base qualities were not stored, and no clone one base away is much larger. No treatment had been received by any patient before thyroid surgery. The study retrospectively analysed patient clinical samples collected from about 2012 to 2018 using T-cell receptor beta sequencing. Libraries were made using PCR. The instrument was an Illumina HiSeq 4000. High-throughput sequencing was used to profile the CDR3 region of the TCR beta-chain in every patient. Processing in the source paper ran as follows. The researchers built a classifier to tell apart papillary thyroid cancer patients with distant metastasis, based on CDR3 differences among clinicopathological groups. Repertoire diversity was assessed with the Shannon index, and tumor-blood repertoire similarity with the Morisita-Horn index. TCRdb reran the public reads through fastp at Q25 and MiXCR, keeping productive beta chains. The V and J calls here are based on TCRdb, not the publication. Present in this sample are roughly 12,000 clones, around a fifth of which were seen just once. Clones ranked in the top ten supply 14% of the sample.

These data belong to a study of metastatic and nonmetastatic thyroid tumors (TCRdb year 2020). With respect to the entire study: Repertoires were compared across peripheral blood and tumor or nodule tissue samples from malignant and benign thyroid patients. Results the study describes overall, beyond this receptor: TCR beta diversity was reported as significantly higher in malignant tumors than in benign nodules, in both blood and tumor samples.

The TCR originated in a female donor with papillary thyroid cancer or a benign thyroid nodule (not recorded which). Some clones in this sample may be carry-over from other donors' samples. The sample comprised adjacent normal tissue.

The nucleotide sequence is given as TGTGCCAGCAGAGCTGGACAGAGGAATCAGCCCCAGCATTTT. Translated, this gives CASRAGQRNQPQHF. The chain employs TRBV2 and TRBJ1-5; the D gene is possibly TRBD1, with 6 bases matching. Trimming costs V 6 bases and J 4 bases, and their ends lie 13 bases apart. There are 14 amino acids in the CDR3, from cysteine to phenylalanine inclusive. Kept here is only the CDR3 DNA, which spans 42 bases and is read in frame from base 1. The germline V gene supplies CDR1 SNHLY and CDR2 FYNNEI.